Following are 5 T cell receptor beta chains from one sample sequenced in a study of CD8 T cells in ankylosing spondylitis. Points from the study as a whole: What appeared characteristic of ankylosing spondylitis blood was a TCR beta motif of 7 or 8 highly homologous variants.

TCRdb processed the 5' RACE reads anew with MiXCR; each CDR3 protein has one entry. The sample includes 700,000 to 1,000,000 distinct CDR3 sequences, about 10% of them seen just once. These TCRs are of unknown antigen specificity. Sequenced material: blood, either unsorted or a sorted T cell fraction (not recorded which). These receptors were taken from a male donor with ankylosing spondylitis.

This clonotype was seen a few times. This chain links TRBV29-1 with TRBJ2-3, with a tentative D call TRBD2 (6 bases). Trimming removed 5 bases from V and 3 bases from J, with 15 bases in between. Germline loops: CDR1 SQVTM, CDR2 ANQGSEA. The CDR3 sequence is 14 residues long. CDR3 nucleotides: TGCAGCGTTACCGGAGGGTCGCCAACAGATACGCAGTATTTT. Translated, it gives CSVTGGSPTDTQYF.

This clonotype was seen many times. J is TRBJ1-1 and V is TRBV20-1, with D tentatively TRBD1 (5 bases). Looked up from germline, CDR1 is DFQATT and CDR2 is SNEGSKA (reference sequence). The CDR3 is made up of 12 amino acids. CDR3 protein: CRSRGTNTEAFF. CDR3 coding DNA: TGCAGGTCACGGGGGACGAACACTGAAGCTTTCTTT.

The V call is TRBV9, the J call TRBJ2-1; perhaps TRBD2 as D (6 bases). The germline gives CDR1 SGDLS, CDR2 YYNGEE. Trimming cost V 4 bases and J 6 bases, with 20 bases left between them. The CDR3 has 16 residues. CDR3 sequence reads: CASSPRDFISANEQFF. Here the CDR3 DNA reads TGTGCCAGCAGCCCGCGGGACTTCATTTCCGCCAATGAGCAGTTCTTC.

This chain connects TRBV3-1 to TRBJ2-7; D perhaps matches TRBD2 (6 bases). Germline values: CDR1 LGHDT, CDR2 YNNKEL (reference sequence). Trimming removed 1 base at V and 5 bases at J, with 9 bases between. The CDR3 runs 13 residues. The CDR3, as DNA: TGTGCCAGCAGCCAAGCGGGAGCTCACGAGCAGTACTTC. The encoded protein is CASSQAGAHEQYF.

The chain carries TRBV3-1 and TRBJ2-7; D might be TRBD2 (5 bases). CDR3 length: 15 amino acids. Germline lookup yields CDR1 LGHDT and CDR2 YNNKEL (reference sequence). V was shortened by 4 bases and J by 3 bases, with 16 bases between the two germline ends. CDR3 in amino acids: CASSPPGKSYYEQYF. For the CDR3, the DNA is TGTGCCAGCAGCCCTCCCGGGAAGTCATACTACGAGCAGTACTTC.